This T cell receptor beta chain was retrieved from a study of monozygotic twins with inflammatory bowel disease. A template switching step added UMIs, each with a 6-nucleotide sample barcode. TCRdb re-called the 5' RACE reads and gives one entry per CDR3 protein, without DNA. The sample holds approximately 200,000 distinct CDR3 sequences. The germline V gene has CDR1 SGHVS and CDR2 FQNEAQ. There are 13 residues in the CDR3. The sequence derives from a human donor with ulcerative colitis or Crohn's disease, or a healthy co-twin of an affected twin (not recorded which). The V and J genes are TRBV7-8 and TRBJ2-5; TCRdb's D call of TRBD1 is untestable without DNA. The material sequenced was blood. This CDR3 reads CASSLARGETQYF.